The 26 T cell receptor beta chains listed next were all sequenced from one sample in a study of response to subunit inactivated influenza vaccine. One entry per CDR3 protein, called by TCRdb with MiXCR from the RT-PCR reads. The table lists approximately 170,000 distinct CDR3 sequences, over 9.5% of them singletons. Separately, the same data were catalogued under a study of T cells expressing NK-cell markers. That publication notes: Template switching by 5'RACE with UMIs generated the TCR beta cDNA.

The sample here was CD8+ T cells sorted from PBMCs, taken approximately 13 days after vaccination. The origin of the receptors is a man aged 45-60 years who received an inactivated influenza vaccine.

This rearrangement joins TRBV9 to TRBJ2-1; 8 bases match TRBD2. J gave up 2 bases and V 2 bases, and 3 bases lay outside the gene matches. Looked up from germline, CDR1 is SGDLS and CDR2 is YYNGEE. The CDR3 consists of 15 residues. The CDR3 sequence: CASSVTSGPYNEQFF. CDR3 bases: TGTGCCAGCAGCGTCACTAGCGGACCCTACAATGAGCAGTTCTTC.

Many counts were recorded for this clonotype. The chain has TRBV6-2 or TRBV6-3 and TRBJ2-1, with 7 nucleotides matching TRBD1. Germline CDR1 is MNHEY and CDR2 is SVGEGT. The CDR3 has 16 amino acids. The J segment lost 7 bases and the V segment lost 2 bases, leaving 11 bases of the junction unmatched. The CDR3 loop reads CASSYSIGGLRNEQFF. The DNA for the CDR3 is TGTGCCAGCAGTTACAGCATAGGGGGCTTACGGAATGAGCAGTTCTTC.

This clonotype has more than one count but fewer than ten. The chain's CDR3 is CASSSRVAGVDTQYF. In nucleotides, the CDR3 is TGCGCCAGCAGCTCCCGGGTAGCGGGAGTAGATACGCAGTATTTT. The chain employs TRBV5-1 and TRBJ2-3; TRBD2 agrees at 9 bases. Unmatched junction bases numbered 7, after V lost 3 bases and J lost 5 bases. The CDR3 sequence is 15 residues long. Germline CDR1 reads SGHRS; CDR2 reads YFSETQ. Full variable domain (missing parts from reference TRBV5-1 and TRBJ2-3): KAGVTQTPRYLIKTRGQQVTLSCSPISGHRSVSWYQQTPGQGLQFLFEYFSETQRNKGNFPGRFSGRQFSNSRSEMNVSTLELGDSALYLCASSSRVAGVDTQYFGPGTRLTVL.

The chain uses TRBV7-8 and TRBJ1-5, with 8 bases that match TRBD1. The CDR3 runs to 15 residues. Germline values: CDR1 SGHVS, CDR2 FQNEAQ. The V and J ends lost 3 bases and 9 bases, in that order; junction bases with no gene match: 10. CDR3 DNA sequence: TGTGCCAGCAGCTTTTTGGGGACAGGCGATAGGCCCCAGCATTTT. As protein: CASSFLGTGDRPQHF.

This clonotype was seen a few times. This chain uses TRBV5-1 with TRBJ1-1, with D maybe TRBD1 (6 bases). The CDR3 loop spans 15 amino acids. The V gene's germline CDR1 is SGHRS and CDR2 YFSETQ. V lost 4 bases to trimming and J lost 1 base, with 14 bases between them. This CDR3 reads CASSIRGASNTEAFF. The CDR3 nucleotides are TGCGCCAGCAGCATCCGGGGGGCCTCGAACACTGAAGCTTTCTTT.

This clonotype showed up just a few times. This sequence joins TRBV7-9 and TRBJ2-1; D may be TRBD2 (6 bases). The CDR3 runs 14 residues. V dropped 3 bases and J dropped 3 bases, with 9 bases sitting between them. The germline gives CDR1 SEHNR, CDR2 FQNEAQ (reference sequence). CDR3 sequence: CASSFGGLYNEQFF. DNA for the CDR3: TGTGCCAGCAGCTTTGGAGGGCTCTACAATGAGCAGTTCTTC.

The genes are TRBV7-9 and TRBJ2-1; 8 positions agree with TRBD1. There are 12 residues in the CDR3. V lost 5 bases to trimming and J lost 10 bases; unmatched junction nucleotides: 4. Germline V gene sequence: CDR1 SEHNR, CDR2 FQNEAQ (reference sequence). CDR3 amino acids: CASSGTGQEQFF. CDR3 sequence (DNA): TGTGCCAGCAGCGGGACAGGTCAGGAGCAGTTCTTC.

This clonotype has more than one count but fewer than ten. The rearrangement links TRBV7-9 to TRBJ1-1; 7 bases map to TRBD1. This CDR3 contains 16 residues. After removal of 5 bases from V and 0 bases from J, the junction contained 9 bases not matched to a gene. Germline V gene sequence: CDR1 SEHNR, CDR2 FQNEAQ (reference sequence). The CDR3, as DNA: TGTGCCAGCAGCCCCGAAACAGGGGTGATGAACACTGAAGCTTTCTTT. The encoded protein is CASSPETGVMNTEAFF. The entire variable domain, with the rest obtained from reference TRBV7-9 and TRBJ1-1, is as follows: DTGVSQNPRHKITKRGQNVTFRCDPISEHNRLYWYRQTLGQGPEFLTYFQNEAQLEKSRLLSDRFSAERPKGSFSTLEIQRTEQGDSAMYLCASSPETGVMNTEAFFGQGTRLTVV.

The chain is built from TRBV5-1 and TRBJ2-1, with a tentative D call TRBD2 (6 bases). The CDR3 extends over 15 amino acids. Between the trimmed V and J ends, which lost 6 bases and 4 bases, there was a span of 17 bases. CDR1 is SGHRS, CDR2 YFSETQ, per germline. CDR3 region: CASNEAREAYNEQFF. CDR3 nucleotides: TGCGCCAGCAACGAAGCCAGGGAGGCGTACAATGAGCAGTTCTTC.

This clonotype was observed many times. The V gene is TRBV27, the J gene TRBJ2-1, with 9 bases matching TRBD2. CDR1 is MNHEY and CDR2 is SMNVEV in the germline V gene (reference sequence). The CDR3 has 18 residues. The V and J ends lost 5 bases and 7 bases, in that order; junction bases with no gene match: 18. The CDR3 DNA sequence: TGTGCCAGCAGTATTCTAGCGGGATCTACTTGGTCGGGTAATGAGCAGTTCTTC. Encoded protein: CASSILAGSTWSGNEQFF.

This clonotype was detected only a few times. This chain connects TRBV27 to TRBJ2-7; D unresolved. CDR3 size: 13 residues. Trimming stripped 3 bases from V and 3 bases from J, with 9 bases between. Germline-derived CDR1 and CDR2 are MNHEY and SMNVEV (reference sequence). CDR3 residues: CASSFGVNYEQYF. Written as DNA, the CDR3 is TGTGCCAGCAGTTTTGGAGTAAACTACGAGCAGTACTTC.

The chain couples TRBV4-3 to TRBJ1-6, with D unclear. The CDR3 runs 15 residues. CDR1 and CDR2 (germline): LGHNA, YSLEER. V shed 0 bases and J shed 5 bases, with 8 bases lying between them. CDR3 sequence (DNA): TGCGCCAGCAGCCAAGACCAGGCAAATAATTCACCCCTCCACTTT. Translated: CASSQDQANNSPLHF.

This clonotype occurred many times. The V gene is TRBV29-1, the J gene TRBJ2-1, with a possible D match to TRBD2 (5 bases). Germline V lookup: CDR1 SQVTM, CDR2 ANQGSEA. The germline V and J ends were trimmed by 7 bases and 9 bases, with 16 bases remaining between them. This CDR3 spans 12 amino acids. The chain's CDR3 is CSARQTSGEQFF. The CDR3 DNA is TGCAGCGCCCGTCAAACTAGTGGTGAGCAGTTCTTC.

The rearrangement uses TRBV27 and TRBJ2-7, with TRBD2 identical over 8 bases. V was pared by 5 bases and J by 5 bases, with 11 bases of the junction left unmatched. The CDR3 extends over 15 amino acids. Germline assignment: CDR1 MNHEY and CDR2 SMNVEV (reference sequence). CDR3 coding DNA: TGTGCCAGCAGTCCCCTGGTTAGCGGGATGGACGAGCAGTACTTC. Its protein is CASSPLVSGMDEQYF.

This sequence joins TRBV5-1 and TRBJ2-1, with 8 bases that match TRBD2. This CDR3 is built from 16 residues. Germline V gene data show CDR1 as SGHRS and CDR2 as YFSETQ. With V trimmed by 3 bases and J by 5 bases, 10 bases remained unmatched. The CDR3, as DNA: TGCGCCAGCAGCTCGCGGACTAGCTTGGGGAACAATGAGCAGTTCTTC. It encodes CASSSRTSLGNNEQFF.

The chain recombines TRBV3-1 with TRBJ2-1; D is unclear. Looked up from germline, CDR1 is LGHDT and CDR2 is YNNKEL (reference sequence). V was clipped by 1 base and J by 7 bases, with 5 bases between them. CDR3 length equals 12 residues. The chain's CDR3 is CASSQGANEQFF. The CDR3 nucleotides read TGTGCCAGCAGCCAAGGCGCTAATGAGCAGTTCTTC.

The chain is built from TRBV2 and TRBJ1-1; D gene uncertain. The CDR3 sequence is 17 residues long. Germline CDR1 is SNHLY and CDR2 is FYNNEI. Trimming cost V 7 bases and J 1 base, with 22 bases left between them. CDR3 bases: TGTGCCAGCAAGGTGAGCCGATTAGCGCCTACGAACACTGAAGCTTTCTTT. Its protein is CASKVSRLAPTNTEAFF.

This clonotype has a count of ten or more. This chain links TRBV4-2 with TRBJ2-1; 14 positions match TRBD2. The CDR3 loop spans 18 amino acids. Germline CDR1 is LGHNA and CDR2 is YNFKEQ. With 0 bases clipped from V and 4 bases from J, the junction kept 5 bases outside the gene matches. CDR3 coding DNA: TGTGCCAGCAGCCAAGATATCGGACTAGCGGGGGGATACAATGAGCAGTTCTTC. Translated: CASSQDIGLAGGYNEQFF.

The sample holds a few counts of this clonotype. The chain joins TRBV5-1 to TRBJ2-7; D unclear. The CDR3 contains 14 residues. Trimming shortened V by 0 bases and J by 2 bases, and 9 bases separated the two germline ends. The germline gives CDR1 SGHRS, CDR2 YFSETQ. This chain's CDR3 is CASSLVAITYEQYF. DNA for the CDR3: TGCGCCAGCAGCTTGGTGGCTATTACCTACGAGCAGTACTTC.

This clonotype was found a few times. V gene TRBV7-3 combines with J gene TRBJ2-7; no reliable D call. The V and J ends lost 5 bases and 7 bases respectively, with 9 bases between them. Germline CDR1 and CDR2: SGHTA and FQGTGA. The CDR3 runs 11 residues. The CDR3 bases are TGTGCCAGCAGCGATTCCGGAGAGCAGTACTTC. Translating gives CASSDSGEQYF.

In this sample, this clonotype turned up a few times. The CDR3 DNA sequence: TGTGCCAGCAGCGTAGGTAGTAAGGGTAACAATGAGCAGTTCTTC. Its translation: CASSVGSKGNNEQFF. The chain employs TRBV9 and TRBJ2-1, with D unclear. The CDR3 loop spans 15 amino acids. Germline V gene lookup returns CDR1 SGDLS and CDR2 YYNGEE. V was trimmed by 0 bases and J by 5 bases, leaving 12 bases between them.

This clonotype was detected only a few times. The chain joins TRBV3-1 to TRBJ2-7; the D is unclear. Between the trimmed V and J ends, which lost 3 bases and 3 bases, there was a span of 12 bases. The CDR3 has 14 residues. Germline V gene lookup returns CDR1 LGHDT and CDR2 YNNKEL (reference sequence). The CDR3 protein is CASSHSADLYEQYF. CDR3 nucleotides: TGTGCCAGCAGCCATAGTGCAGATCTCTACGAGCAGTACTTC.

This clonotype was recorded at least ten times. The chain is built from TRBV11-2 and TRBJ2-1, with 9 bases fitting TRBD1. Germline V gene sequence: CDR1 SGHAT, CDR2 FQNNGV. The V and J ends lost 6 bases and 3 bases, in that order; junction bases with no gene match: 6. This CDR3 region has 15 residues. The CDR3 here is CASREGQGLYNEQFF. Here the CDR3 DNA reads TGTGCCAGCAGGGAAGGACAGGGGCTCTACAATGAGCAGTTCTTC.

This clonotype has at least ten counts. The chain combines TRBV11-2 with TRBJ2-3, with TRBD1 matching over 7 bases. J gave up 3 bases and V 5 bases, and 8 bases lay outside the gene matches. The V gene's germline CDR1 is SGHAT and CDR2 FQNNGV. The length of the CDR3 is 15 residues. The CDR3 is CASSHGDSQTDTQYF. CDR3 DNA: TGTGCCAGCAGCCACGGGGACAGCCAAACAGATACGCAGTATTTT.

The V gene is TRBV4-3, the J gene TRBJ2-1; TRBD1 might be the D (5 bases). The CDR3 totals 13 residues. Trimming took 0 bases from V and 12 from J, leaving 12 bases between them. The germline CDR1 and CDR2 sequences are LGHNA and YSLEER. CDR3 amino acids: CASSQDQGWGQFF. The CDR3 DNA is TGCGCCAGCAGCCAAGATCAGGGTTGGGGGCAGTTCTTC.

This clonotype was seen a handful of times. This sequence joins TRBV2 and TRBJ2-5; 10 bases line up with TRBD2. Trimming at V came to 6 bases and at J to 4 bases, leaving 14 bases not matched to a gene. Per germline, CDR1 SNHLY and CDR2 FYNNEI. This CDR3 spans 17 amino acids. The CDR3 sequence is CASSRWASGRGGETQYF. CDR3 DNA sequence: TGTGCCAGCAGCCGTTGGGCTAGCGGGAGAGGTGGAGAGACCCAGTACTTC.